This is a list of T cell receptor beta chains from one sample in a study of shared clonotypes between healthy human individuals. The repertoire was sequenced with immunoSEQ multiplex PCR; TCRdb's copy has only in-frame clones and lacks some. This repertoire shows around 1.9 million clones, about 93% found once; its top ten account for about 1.6%. Specimen: naive CD8+ T cells from PBMCs. These receptors were collected from a man younger than 35 in good health. Some clones in this sample may be carry-over from other donors' samples. CDR3s include the opening cysteine and the closing phenylalanine or tryptophan. The order of the fields is V gene, J gene, clone size, CDR3 protein. Expanded clones get a size class; other rows say once, few or many, or leave the size out.

v_gene: TRBV7-6
j_gene: TRBJ2-5
abundance: .
CDR3aa: CASRSRSGDIAGETQYF

v_gene: TRBV27
j_gene: TRBJ2-4
abundance: few
CDR3aa: CASRWTGENIQYF

v_gene: TRBV7-9
j_gene: TRBJ1-4
abundance: .
CDR3aa: CASSLDRSNEKLFF

v_gene: TRBV28
j_gene: TRBJ1-4
abundance: .
CDR3aa: CASSYRGKLFF

v_gene: TRBV6-1
j_gene: TRBJ1-2
abundance: .
CDR3aa: CASSEWVGPSYGYTF

v_gene: TRBV7-3
j_gene: TRBJ2-2
abundance: .
CDR3aa: CASSPRDGGTGELFF

v_gene: TRBV6-1
j_gene: TRBJ1-5
abundance: .
CDR3aa: CASGGGRAHQPQHF

v_gene: TRBV5-1
j_gene: TRBJ2-3
abundance: .
CDR3aa: CASSLQGDTQYF

v_gene: TRBV19
j_gene: TRBJ1-1
abundance: .
CDR3aa: CASSKQGGEAFF

v_gene: TRBV28
j_gene: TRBJ1-5
abundance: once
CDR3aa: CASRLRAGGNQPQHF

v_gene: TRBV7-2
j_gene: TRBJ2-7
abundance: .
CDR3aa: CASSLGGGLAGAYEQYF

v_gene: TRBV28
j_gene: TRBJ2-7
abundance: few
CDR3aa: CASSPPGPAYEQYF

v_gene: TRBV7-3
j_gene: TRBJ2-2
abundance: .
CDR3aa: CASSLRGPSTGELFF

v_gene: TRBV16
j_gene: TRBJ1-3
abundance: .
CDR3aa: CASSQFSGTGISGNTIYF

v_gene: TRBV27
j_gene: TRBJ2-5
abundance: .
CDR3aa: CASSLRNPQETQYF

v_gene: TRBV9
j_gene: TRBJ2-2
abundance: .
CDR3aa: CASSVEGLWTGELFF

v_gene: TRBV9
j_gene: TRBJ2-2
abundance: .
CDR3aa: CASRKTWQSNTGELFF